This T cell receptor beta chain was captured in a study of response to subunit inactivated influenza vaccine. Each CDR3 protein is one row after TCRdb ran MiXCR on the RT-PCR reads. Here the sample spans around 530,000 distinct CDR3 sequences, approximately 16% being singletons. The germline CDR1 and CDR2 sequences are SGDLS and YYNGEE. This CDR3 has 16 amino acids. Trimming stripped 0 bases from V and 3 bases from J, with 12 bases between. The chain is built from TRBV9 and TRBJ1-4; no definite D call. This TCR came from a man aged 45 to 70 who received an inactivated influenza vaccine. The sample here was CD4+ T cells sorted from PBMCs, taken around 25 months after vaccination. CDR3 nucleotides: TGTGCCAGCAGCGTAGGGACGGGAAGGTCTAATGAAAAACTGTTTTTT. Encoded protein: CASSVGTGRSNEKLFF.